Following are 20 T cell receptor beta chains from one sample sequenced in a study of identical twins. Each CDR3 protein gets one entry after TCRdb re-called the 5' RACE reads with MiXCR. The repertoire holds 700,000 or so distinct CDR3 sequences, with around 20% as singletons. These data also formed part of another study, on T cells expressing NK-cell markers.

The sequenced sample consisted of PBMCs. All receptors come from a woman under 30 in good health.

This clonotype was observed a few times. The chain uses TRBV9 and TRBJ1-5; perhaps TRBD1 as D (5 bases). V lost 0 bases to trimming and J lost 7 bases, with 8 bases between them. Germline assignment: CDR1 SGDLS and CDR2 YYNGEE. The CDR3 totals 13 residues. This chain's CDR3 is CASSVAGGQPQHF. CDR3 in DNA: TGTGCCAGCAGCGTAGCGGGGGGGCAGCCCCAGCATTTT.

The J gene is TRBJ1-5, the V gene TRBV29-1; D not resolved. The CDR3 is 14 amino acids. CDR1 is SQVTM, CDR2 ANQGSEA, per germline. V was shortened by 3 bases and J by 2 bases, with 11 bases between the two germline ends. The CDR3 DNA reads as TGCAGCGTTGAGTTGGGCGGTGGCAATCAGCCCCAGCATTTT. This encodes CSVELGGGNQPQHF.

This clonotype was picked up a small number of times. The J gene is TRBJ2-2, the V gene TRBV20-1; D is unresolved. There are 13 residues in the CDR3. The germline V gene encodes CDR1 DFQATT and CDR2 SNEGSKA (reference sequence). Trimming stripped 0 bases from V and 1 base from J, with 3 bases between. The CDR3 bases are TGCAGTGCTAGAGATGAGAACACCGGGGAGCTGTTTTTT. It encodes CSARDENTGELFF.

This clonotype was found a few times. The chain has TRBV7-6 and TRBJ2-1; 10 bases agree with TRBD1. With V trimmed by 0 bases and J by 8 bases, 4 bases remained unmatched. Germline lookup yields CDR1 SGHVS and CDR2 FNYEAQ. The CDR3 is made up of 15 amino acids. CDR3 coding DNA: TGTGCCAGCAGCTTAGCGGGACAGGGGAGCGATGAGCAGTTCTTC. Encoded protein: CASSLAGQGSDEQFF. The variable domain in full, completed from reference TRBV7-6 and TRBJ2-1, reads GAGVSQSPRYKVTKRGQDVALRCDPISGHVSLYWYRQALGQGPEFLTYFNYEAQQDKSGLPNDRFSAERPEGSISTLTIQRTEQRDSAMYRCASSLAGQGSDEQFFGPGTRLTVL.

The gene calls are TRBV20-1 and TRBJ2-3; 7 nucleotides match TRBD2. The CDR3 runs to 16 residues. Per germline, CDR1 DFQATT and CDR2 SNEGSKA (reference sequence). With 4 bases clipped from V and 0 bases from J, the junction kept 10 bases outside the gene matches. The CDR3 DNA is TGCAGTGCTATAGGGTGGGACTACTCTAGCACAGATACGCAGTATTTT. This codes for CSAIGWDYSSTDTQYF.

The chain links TRBV20-1 to TRBJ2-1; 12 bases fit TRBD2. The CDR3 is 17 amino acids. Germline lookup yields CDR1 DFQATT and CDR2 SNEGSKA (reference sequence). The CDR3 bases are TGCAGCTCCTGGGGCCCTCTAGCGGGAGGGCCGTATAATGAGCAGTTCTTC. The encoded protein is CSSWGPLAGGPYNEQFF.

The chain recombines TRBV11-2 with TRBJ2-7, with D possibly being TRBD2 (5 bases). In germline, CDR1 is SGHAT, CDR2 FQNNGV. The CDR3 consists of 14 residues. V lost 3 bases, J lost 2 bases, and 11 bases lay in between. The CDR3 loop reads CASSLGANPYEQYF. CDR3 sequence (DNA): TGTGCCAGCAGCTTGGGAGCCAATCCCTACGAGCAGTACTTC. The whole variable domain, remainder taken from reference TRBV11-2 and TRBJ2-7, is EAGVAQSPRYKIIEKRQSVAFWCNPISGHATLYWYQQILGQGPKLLIQFQNNGVVDDSQLPKDRFSAERLKGVDSTLKIQPAKLEDSAVYLCASSLGANPYEQYFGPGTRLTVT.

Only a few counts were recorded for this clonotype. This chain uses TRBV10-3 with TRBJ2-7, with a tentative D call TRBD1 (5 bases). V was trimmed by 6 bases and J by 0 bases, leaving 15 bases between them. Germline CDR1 and CDR2: ENHRY and SYGVKD. This CDR3 region has 15 residues. The CDR3 DNA is TGTGCCATCAGAGATGGGGCATTGAGCTCCTACGAGCAGTACTTC. Protein product: CAIRDGALSSYEQYF.

The J gene is TRBJ2-1, the V gene TRBV7-3; D is perhaps TRBD1 (5 bases). V dropped 2 bases and J dropped 5 bases, with 13 bases sitting between them. This CDR3 spans 15 amino acids. Germline-derived CDR1 and CDR2 are SGHTA and FQGTGA. CDR3 loop: CASSLQGPQDNEQFF. DNA for the CDR3: TGTGCCAGCAGCTTACAGGGCCCCCAGGACAATGAGCAGTTCTTC.

In this sample, this clonotype turned up many times. The chain links TRBV10-3 to TRBJ2-2; D is unresolved. The CDR3 runs 12 residues. From germline, CDR1 is ENHRY and CDR2 SYGVKD. Trimming left V 6 bases short and J 0 bases short, with 2 bases between. The CDR3 DNA follows: TGTGCCATCAGCGCGAACACCGGGGAGCTGTTTTTT. Protein sequence: CAISANTGELFF.

This clonotype was detected a few times. V and J are TRBV29-1 and TRBJ2-1, with TRBD2 matching 12 bases. CDR3 length: 14 residues. CDR1 SQVTM and CDR2 ANQGSEA come from the germline V gene. V lost 3 bases, J lost 10 bases, and 7 bases stayed unmatched. CDR3 amino acids: CSVDELAGGGEQFF. CDR3 DNA sequence: TGCAGCGTTGACGAGCTAGCGGGAGGGGGCGAGCAGTTCTTC.

This chain connects TRBV20-1 to TRBJ2-1, with 8 bases matching TRBD1. CDR1 and CDR2 from the germline V gene are DFQATT and SNEGSKA (reference sequence). The J segment lost 8 bases and the V segment lost 3 bases, leaving 15 bases of the junction unmatched. The CDR3 sequence is 16 residues long. Here the CDR3 reads CSARTLQGARVHEQFF. CDR3 in DNA: TGCAGTGCTAGGACCCTTCAGGGGGCGCGGGTACATGAGCAGTTCTTC.

J is TRBJ2-3 and V is TRBV5-1, with D possibly being TRBD1 (6 bases). From germline, CDR1 is SGHRS and CDR2 YFSETQ. Trimming removed 2 bases from V and 6 bases from J, with 13 bases in between. The CDR3 runs 14 residues. The DNA of the CDR3 is TGCGCCAGCAGCTTTGCAGGGGTCGGCGATACGCAGTATTTT. Its protein is CASSFAGVGDTQYF.

The genes are TRBV12-5 and TRBJ1-5, with a possible D match to TRBD1 (5 bases). There are 12 residues in the CDR3. CDR1 is LGHNT and CDR2 is FRNRAP in the germline V gene. Trimming shortened V by 3 bases and J by 6 bases, and 6 bases separated the two germline ends. The CDR3 coding sequence is TGTGCTAGTGGTTTCCAGGGTCAGCCCCAGCATTTT. Its protein product is CASGFQGQPQHF.

The V and J genes are TRBV7-8 and TRBJ2-7; D remains unclear. Between the trimmed V and J ends, which lost 2 bases and 2 bases, there was a span of 10 bases. The germline gives CDR1 SGHVS, CDR2 FQNEAQ. The CDR3 spans 14 residues. The CDR3 loop reads CASSLSGPTYEQYF. In DNA form, the CDR3 reads TGTGCCAGCAGCTTAAGTGGACCTACCTACGAGCAGTACTTC.

The rearrangement uses TRBV7-9 and TRBJ1-2, with D maybe TRBD1 (5 bases). CDR1 and CDR2 from the germline V gene are SEHNR and FQNEAQ (reference sequence). V was trimmed by 1 base and J by 4 bases, leaving 7 bases between them. The CDR3 is 13 amino acids. CDR3 bases: TGTGCCAGCAGCTTAGAACAGGCCTATGGCTACACCTTC. The encoded protein is CASSLEQAYGYTF.

There are a few counts of this clonotype. The rearrangement links TRBV15 to TRBJ1-6, with D maybe TRBD1 (6 bases). Between the trimmed V and J ends, which lost 8 bases and 7 bases, there was a span of 15 bases. Per germline, CDR1 LNHNV and CDR2 YYDKDF (reference sequence). The CDR3 sequence is 14 residues long. The chain's CDR3 is CATGYGQINSPLHF. CDR3 in DNA: TGTGCCACCGGTTACGGACAGATCAATTCACCCCTCCACTTT.

This sequence joins TRBV27 and TRBJ2-3, with 9 bases aligning to TRBD2. V lost 2 bases and J lost 8; bases outside the gene matches: 5. Germline lookup yields CDR1 MNHEY and CDR2 SMNVEV (reference sequence). This CDR3 spans 14 amino acids. CDR3 loop: CASSLGLAGTTQYF. The CDR3 region has the DNA TGTGCCAGCAGTTTAGGCCTAGCGGGAACTACGCAGTATTTT.

The chain joins TRBV29-1 to TRBJ2-7; D gene ambiguous. The CDR3 spans 11 residues. The ends were cut back, 5 bases at V and 3 bases at J, with 8 bases in the middle. Germline V gives CDR1 SQVTM, CDR2 ANQGSEA. CDR3 sequence reads: CSVSSNYEQYF. CDR3 in DNA: TGCAGCGTTTCCTCCAACTACGAGCAGTACTTC.

This clonotype was seen a handful of times. The chain is built from TRBV5-1 and TRBJ2-5; TRBD2 matches 7 bases. The CDR3 contains 14 residues. Germline-derived CDR1 and CDR2 are SGHRS and YFSETQ. The junction had 5 bases not matched to a gene; V was cut back by 5 bases and J by 1 base. For the CDR3, the DNA is TGCGCCAGCAGTTACGGGACTACCCAAGAGACCCAGTACTTC. Protein sequence: CASSYGTTQETQYF.